This T cell receptor (beta chain) was found in a study of OX40 agonist ivuxolimab in advanced cancers. For the study in its entirety: The costimulatory receptor OX40 (CD134) was targeted by ivuxolimab, a fully human IgG2 agonistic monoclonal antibody. Intravenous ivuxolimab was administered to patients every 2 weeks at six dose levels: 0.01, 0.1, 0.3, 1.5, 3 and 10 mg/kg. Of the roughly 54 dose-escalation patients, hepatocellular carcinoma was present in 19, melanoma in roughly 15, renal cell carcinoma in 9 and head and neck cancer in 9. In the dose-escalation cohort, around 80% of patients were male, and the mean age was approximately 60 years with a range of roughly 23 to 90. Prior anti-PD-1, anti-PD-L1 or anti-CTLA-4 therapy was permitted, and approximately 42% of dose-escalation patients had received checkpoint inhibitors. Partial responses occurred in three dose-escalation patients: two with cutaneous melanoma and one with hepatocellular carcinoma. Peripheral TCRbeta sequencing was intended to test whether TCR sequence diversity was altered and clonal T-cell expansion was caused by ivuxolimab. The paper reports the monotherapy dose-escalation portion (N of about 47 patients) of the phase I ivuxolimab trial. General study outcomes and caveats: After ivuxolimab, more expanded clones were found on average in CD8+ T cells than in CD4+ T cells. The antigen specificity of the peripheral T cells that underwent clonal expansion was not determined. At doses from 0.1 to 3.0 mg/kg, clonal expansion was seen in both CD4+ and CD8+ blood T cells between baseline and week 6. In the 0.1-3.0 mg/kg groups, partial responders were among the patients with the lowest normalized peripheral clonal expansion, particularly in CD8+ T cells. Low levels of normalized T-cell clonal expansion were also seen in some patients who did not respond.

Genomic DNA was extracted from sorted cells for sequencing of the TCRbeta CDR3 region. The immunoSEQ Assay was used to sequence the TCRbeta CDR3 regions. TCRdb carries this immuneACCESS record with in-frame sequences only. Its versions omit some clonotypes, under half of them owing to an unresolved V gene in the studies checked, with the rest unexplained. This sample comprises 45,000 to 55,000 clones, roughly 83% of them detected only once. Of the sample, more than 0.95% falls within the top ten clones. Counted from cysteine to phenylalanine, this CDR3 has 16 amino acids. The DNA shown is the 48-base CDR3, in frame from base 1. Unmatched junction bases come to 8, with V trimmed by 2 bases and J by 5 bases. The germline V gene supplies CDR1 SGHTA and CDR2 FQGTGA. About this clone itself: No cognate antigen has been identified for it. Base qualities were left out, and no much larger clone turns up one base away.

The trial excluded patients who had a history of autoimmune disease or who were on systemic immunosuppression. Peripheral blood for TCR sequencing was drawn from every dose cohort at baseline, at cycle 4 day 1 and at cycle 7 day 1. Samples came from an open-label, multicenter, first-in-human phase I dose-escalation trial of ivuxolimab. The trial enrolled adults with locally advanced or metastatic head and neck squamous cell, hepatocellular, melanoma or renal cell carcinoma. CD4+ and CD8+ T cells were sorted separately from peripheral blood before TCR sequencing. The receptor's source is an adult with an advanced solid tumor such as melanoma, head and neck, liver or kidney cancer. The material was CD4+ or CD8+ T cells sorted from blood, obtained in a trial of the OX40 agonist ivuxolimab. Recombination joined TRBV7-3 with TRBJ2-7; 11 bases in the junction line up with TRBD2. The base sequence is TGTGCCAGCAGCTTACAGGGGACTAGCGGCTGGGACGAGCAGTACTTC. Translated, this is CASSLQGTSGWDEQYF.